A single count supports the clone carrying this T cell receptor beta chain. TCRdb's copy holds only in-frame clones and misses some; the assay was immunoSEQ multiplex PCR. The sample shows a few million clones, more than 80% of them seen only once. The sample belongs to a study of shared clonotypes between healthy human individuals. Germline values: CDR1 PRHDT, CDR2 FYEKMQ (reference sequence). V was clipped by 4 bases and J by 7 bases; unmatched bases: 13. There are 17 residues in the CDR3. The sequence came from a man between 18 and 35 years old in good health. Input material: naive CD4+ T cells sorted from blood. Subset reported: CD45RA+ positively selected. The chain couples TRBV13 to TRBJ2-1; TRBD2 matches at 10 bases. The CDR3 DNA follows: TGTGCCAGCAGCTCCCCCCCGGGTAGCGGGAGGATAAATGAGCAGTTCTTC. Translation gives CASSSPPGSGRINEQFF.